This is a list of T cell receptor beta chains from one sample in a study of blood T cell repertoires in COVID-19. TCRdb keeps only in-frame clones here, not all; method: immunoSEQ multiplex PCR. The sample lists about 100,000 clones, around 87% occurring once. Sequenced input: peripheral blood. Source of these receptors: a man in his fifties with active or convalescent COVID-19. The CDR3 runs from the conserved cysteine through the conserved F or W. The size field is filled for only some rows; it gives once, few, many or a size class.

CDR3 | V | size | J
CATDRGWGLTDTQYF | TRBV25-1 | NA | TRBJ2-3
CASSPQGPRDEKLFF | TRBV18 | NA | TRBJ1-4
CASSPGQRYYEQYF | TRBV7-2 | NA | TRBJ2-7
CATSDQGTRREFF | TRBV24-1 | few | TRBJ2-1
CASSAKHTGELFF | TRBV10-1 | many | TRBJ2-2
CASRQGNNEKLFF | TRBV28 | NA | TRBJ1-4
CASSRQGLDYEQYF | TRBV27 | NA | TRBJ2-7
CASSLEGGITGANVLTF | TRBV4-3 | NA | TRBJ2-6
CASSLGDRTHF | TRBV5-8 | NA | TRBJ2-4
CASILSSGGSTDTQYF | TRBV2 | NA | TRBJ2-3
CASSSRLAGGKETQYF | TRBV13 | NA | TRBJ2-5
CASRRTLNQPQHF | TRBV12-3/TRBV12-4 | NA | TRBJ1-5
CASSQVQTMNTEAFF | TRBV14 | NA | TRBJ1-1
CASSLEASEKLFF | TRBV7-9 | NA | TRBJ1-4
CASNRDRGTGELFF | TRBV19 | NA | TRBJ2-2
CASSLLTGDGYTF | TRBV11-2 | NA | TRBJ1-2
CASSQSDRETSAAEAFF | TRBV3-1/TRBV3-2 | few | TRBJ1-1
CASSREPGTGETQYF | TRBV5-1 | few | TRBJ2-5
CASTLFAGTGGYSPLHF | TRBV28 | NA | TRBJ1-6
CASNPVGHGQFGQPQHF | TRBV28 | NA | TRBJ1-5
CASSSGTDVLGQYF | TRBV5-1 | NA | TRBJ2-7
CSASSPGTSSYNEQFF | TRBV20-1 | NA | TRBJ2-1
CASSSRDRGSPLHF | TRBV11-2 | once | TRBJ1-6